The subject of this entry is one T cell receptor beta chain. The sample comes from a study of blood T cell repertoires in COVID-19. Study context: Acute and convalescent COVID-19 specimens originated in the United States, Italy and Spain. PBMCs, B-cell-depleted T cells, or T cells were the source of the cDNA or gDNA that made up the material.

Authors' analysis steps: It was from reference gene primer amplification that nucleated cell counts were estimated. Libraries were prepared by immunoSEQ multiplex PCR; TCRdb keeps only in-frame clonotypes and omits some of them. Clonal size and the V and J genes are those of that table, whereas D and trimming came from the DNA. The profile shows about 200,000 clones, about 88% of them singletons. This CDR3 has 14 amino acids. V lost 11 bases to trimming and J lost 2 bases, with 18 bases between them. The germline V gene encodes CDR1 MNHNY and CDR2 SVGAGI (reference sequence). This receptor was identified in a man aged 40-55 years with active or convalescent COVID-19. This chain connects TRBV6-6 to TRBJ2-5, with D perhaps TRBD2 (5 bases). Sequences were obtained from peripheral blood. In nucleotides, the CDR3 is TGTGCCGCGGGCCTTCCAAGTCAGCAAGAGACCCAGTACTTC. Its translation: CAAGLPSQQETQYF.